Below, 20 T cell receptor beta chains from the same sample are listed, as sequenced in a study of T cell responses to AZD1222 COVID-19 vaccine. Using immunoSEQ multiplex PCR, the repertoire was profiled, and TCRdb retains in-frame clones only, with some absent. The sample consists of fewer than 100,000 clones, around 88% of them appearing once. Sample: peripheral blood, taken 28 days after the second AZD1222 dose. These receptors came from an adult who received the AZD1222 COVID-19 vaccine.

CDR3 sequence reads: CASSLVGAGAYNEQFF. Here the CDR3 DNA reads TGTGCCAGCAGCTTAGTTGGAGCGGGGGCCTACAATGAGCAGTTCTTC. V and J are TRBV7-2 and TRBJ2-1; the match to TRBD2 covers 8 bases. CDR1 SGHTA and CDR2 FQGNSA come from the germline V gene. The CDR3 extends over 16 amino acids. V gave up 1 base and J gave up 2 bases; unmatched junction bases: 4.

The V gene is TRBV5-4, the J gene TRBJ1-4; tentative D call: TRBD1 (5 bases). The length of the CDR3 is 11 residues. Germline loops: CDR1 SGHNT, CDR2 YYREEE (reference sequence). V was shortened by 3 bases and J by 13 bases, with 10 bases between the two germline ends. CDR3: CASSSGQGLFF. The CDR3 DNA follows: TGTGCCAGCAGCTCCGGACAAGGACTGTTTTTT.

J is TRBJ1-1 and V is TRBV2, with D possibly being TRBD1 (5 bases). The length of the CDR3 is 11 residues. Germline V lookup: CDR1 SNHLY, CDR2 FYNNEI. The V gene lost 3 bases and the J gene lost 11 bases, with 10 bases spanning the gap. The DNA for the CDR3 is TGTGCCAGCAGTGACCGGGGGTCGGCTTTCTTT. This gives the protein CASSDRGSAFF.

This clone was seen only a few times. The chain's CDR3 is CASSPPGASAFGYTF. In nucleotides, the CDR3 is TGTGCCAGCAGCCCGCCGGGGGCTTCGGCCTTTGGCTACACCTTC. The rearrangement uses TRBV7-3 and TRBJ1-2; tentatively, D is TRBD1 (6 bases). Germline V gene lookup returns CDR1 SGHTA and CDR2 FQGTGA. The CDR3 runs 15 residues. V gave up 5 bases and J gave up 7 bases, with 20 bases separating them.

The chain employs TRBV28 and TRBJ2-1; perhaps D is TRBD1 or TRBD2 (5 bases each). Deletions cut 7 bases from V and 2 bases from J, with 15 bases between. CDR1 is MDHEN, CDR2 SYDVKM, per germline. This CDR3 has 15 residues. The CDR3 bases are TGTGCCAGCATTGGGGCGGGTGTTACCTACAATGAGCAGTTCTTC. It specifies CASIGAGVTYNEQFF.

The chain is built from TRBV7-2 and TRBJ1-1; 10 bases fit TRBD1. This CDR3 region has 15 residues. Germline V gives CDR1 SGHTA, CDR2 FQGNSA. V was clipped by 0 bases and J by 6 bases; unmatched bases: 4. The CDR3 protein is CASSLAGQGSSEAFF. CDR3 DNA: TGTGCCAGCAGCTTAGCGGGACAGGGGAGTTCTGAAGCTTTCTTT.

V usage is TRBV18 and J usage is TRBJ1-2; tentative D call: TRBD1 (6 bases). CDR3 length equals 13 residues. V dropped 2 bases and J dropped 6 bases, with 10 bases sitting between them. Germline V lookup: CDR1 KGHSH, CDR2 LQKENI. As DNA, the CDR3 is TGTGCCAGCTCACCAGGGGGGGGCAATGGCTACACCTTC. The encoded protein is CASSPGGGNGYTF. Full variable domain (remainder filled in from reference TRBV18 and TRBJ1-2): NAGVMQNPRHLVRRRGQEARLRCSPMKGHSHVYWYRQLPEEGLKFMVYLQKENIIDESGMPKERFSAEFPKEGPSILRIQQVVRGDSAAYFCASSPGGGNGYTFGSGTRLTVV.

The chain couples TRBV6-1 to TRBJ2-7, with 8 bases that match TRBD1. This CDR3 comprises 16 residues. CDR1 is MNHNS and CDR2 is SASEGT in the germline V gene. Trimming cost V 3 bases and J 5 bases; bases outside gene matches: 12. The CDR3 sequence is CASSDPSRGLSHEQYF. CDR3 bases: TGTGCCAGCAGTGACCCCAGCAGGGGGCTGAGTCACGAGCAGTACTTC.

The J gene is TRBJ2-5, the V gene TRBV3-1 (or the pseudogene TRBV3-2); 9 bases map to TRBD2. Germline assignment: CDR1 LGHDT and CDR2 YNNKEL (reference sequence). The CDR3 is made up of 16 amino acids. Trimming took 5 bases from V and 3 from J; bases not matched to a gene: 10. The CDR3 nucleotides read TGTGCCAGCAGCGGTCCAATTAGCGGGGGAAAAGAGACCCAGTACTTC. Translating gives CASSGPISGGKETQYF.

CDR3 residues: CASRGPGYGYTF. In DNA, the CDR3 is TGTGCCAGCAGGGGGCCGGGCTATGGCTACACCTTC. The chain links TRBV25-1 to TRBJ1-2; TRBD1 might be the D (5 bases). The CDR3 contains 12 residues. Deletions cut 6 bases from V and 4 bases from J, with 9 bases between. Per the germline V gene, CDR1 is MGHDK and CDR2 is SYGVNS.

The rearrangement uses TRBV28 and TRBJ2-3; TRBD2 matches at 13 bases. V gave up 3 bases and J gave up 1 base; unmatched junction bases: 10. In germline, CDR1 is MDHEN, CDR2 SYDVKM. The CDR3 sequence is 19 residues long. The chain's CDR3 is CASSFPGLAGLYGTDTQYF. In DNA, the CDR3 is TGTGCCAGCAGTTTCCCGGGACTAGCGGGGCTTTATGGCACAGATACGCAGTATTTT.

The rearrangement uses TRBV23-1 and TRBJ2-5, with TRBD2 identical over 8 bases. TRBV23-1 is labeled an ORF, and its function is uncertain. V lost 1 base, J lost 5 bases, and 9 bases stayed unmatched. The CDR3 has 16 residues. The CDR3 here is CASSQFGPTGGETQYF. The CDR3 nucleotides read TGCGCCAGCAGTCAATTTGGGCCAACGGGAGGGGAGACCCAGTACTTC.

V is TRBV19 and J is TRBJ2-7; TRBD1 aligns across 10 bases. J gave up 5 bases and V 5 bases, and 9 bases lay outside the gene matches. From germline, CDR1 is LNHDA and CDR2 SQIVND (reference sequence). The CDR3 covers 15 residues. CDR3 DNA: TGTGCCAGTAGTTCAGACAGGGGGCGCGTTGACGAGCAGTACTTC. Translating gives CASSSDRGRVDEQYF.

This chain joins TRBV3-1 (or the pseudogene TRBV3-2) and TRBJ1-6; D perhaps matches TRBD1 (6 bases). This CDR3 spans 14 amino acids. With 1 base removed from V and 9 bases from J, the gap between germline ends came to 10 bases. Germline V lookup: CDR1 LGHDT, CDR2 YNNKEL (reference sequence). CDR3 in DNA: TGTGCCAGCAGCCAAGCAAACAGGGCTTCACCCCTCCACTTT. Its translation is CASSQANRASPLHF.

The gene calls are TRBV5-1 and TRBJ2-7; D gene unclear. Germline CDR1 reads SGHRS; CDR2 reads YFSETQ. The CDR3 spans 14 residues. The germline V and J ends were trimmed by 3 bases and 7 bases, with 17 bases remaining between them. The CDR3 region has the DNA TGCGCCAGCAGCTCGGACGGCCCTCCTGAGGAGCAGTACTTC. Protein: CASSSDGPPEEQYF.

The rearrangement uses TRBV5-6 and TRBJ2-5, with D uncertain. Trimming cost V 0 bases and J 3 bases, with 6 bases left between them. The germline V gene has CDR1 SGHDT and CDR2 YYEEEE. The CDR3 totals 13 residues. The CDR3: CASSLGQKETQYF. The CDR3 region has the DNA TGTGCCAGCAGCTTGGGTCAGAAAGAGACCCAGTACTTC.

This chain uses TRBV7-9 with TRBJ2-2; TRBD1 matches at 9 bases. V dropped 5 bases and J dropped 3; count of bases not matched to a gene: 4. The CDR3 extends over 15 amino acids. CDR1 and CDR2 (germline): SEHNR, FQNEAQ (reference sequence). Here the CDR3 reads CASSMTGGYTGELFF. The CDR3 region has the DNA TGTGCCAGCAGCATGACAGGGGGGTACACCGGGGAGCTGTTTTTT. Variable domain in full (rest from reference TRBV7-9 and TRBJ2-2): DTGVSQNPRHKITKRGQNVTFRCDPISEHNRLYWYRQTLGQGPEFLTYFQNEAQLEKSRLLSDRFSAERPKGSFSTLEIQRTEQGDSAMYLCASSMTGGYTGELFFGEGSRLTVL.

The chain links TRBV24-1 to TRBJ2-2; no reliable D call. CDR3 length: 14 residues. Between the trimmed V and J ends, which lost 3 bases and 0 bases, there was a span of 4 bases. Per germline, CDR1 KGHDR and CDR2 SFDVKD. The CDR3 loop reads CATSDPSNTGELFF. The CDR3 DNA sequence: TGTGCCACCAGTGATCCATCGAACACCGGGGAGCTGTTTTTT.

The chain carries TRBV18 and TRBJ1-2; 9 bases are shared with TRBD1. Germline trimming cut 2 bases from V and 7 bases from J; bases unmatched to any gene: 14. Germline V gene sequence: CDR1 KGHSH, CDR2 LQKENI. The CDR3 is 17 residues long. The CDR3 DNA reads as TGTGCCAGCTCACCAAGGGGACAGGGAAGTGTATCGCGTGGCTACACCTTC. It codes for CASSPRGQGSVSRGYTF.

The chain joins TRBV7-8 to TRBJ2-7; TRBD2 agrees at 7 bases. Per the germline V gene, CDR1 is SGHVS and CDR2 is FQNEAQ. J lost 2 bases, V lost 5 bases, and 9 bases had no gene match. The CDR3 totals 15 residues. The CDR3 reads CASSPPLGGAYEQYF. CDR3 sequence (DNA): TGTGCCAGCAGCCCGCCCCTGGGAGGGGCCTACGAGCAGTACTTC. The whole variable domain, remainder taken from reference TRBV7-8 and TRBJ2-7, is GAGVSQSPRYKVAKRGQDVALRCDPISGHVSLFWYQQALGQGPEFLTYFQNEAQLDKSGLPSDRFFAERPEGSVSTLKIQRTQQEDSAVYLCASSPPLGGAYEQYFGPGTRLTVT.